Shown below are 29 T cell receptor beta chains from a single sample sequenced in a study of blood T cell repertoires in COVID-19. Assay: immunoSEQ multiplex PCR; the TCRdb copy retains only in-frame clones and omits some. The table has roughly 48,000 clones, approximately 90% seen once. The sequenced material came from peripheral blood. Receptor source: a woman older than 75 with acute or convalescent COVID-19.

DNA of the CDR3: TGCGCCAGCAGGCGGGGGGGCCTCACAGATACGCAGTATTTT. Its protein product is CASRRGGLTDTQYF. The rearrangement uses TRBV5-1 and TRBJ2-3, with 9 bases identical to TRBD2. V lost 5 bases to trimming and J lost 2 bases; unmatched junction nucleotides: 3. CDR3 size: 14 residues. CDR1 and CDR2 (germline): SGHRS, YFSETQ.

The V gene is TRBV19, the J gene TRBJ1-5; D not certain. Per the germline V gene, CDR1 is LNHDA and CDR2 is SQIVND (reference sequence). V shed 3 bases and J shed 0 bases, with 12 bases lying between them. The CDR3 sequence is 16 residues long. CDR3 residues: CASSIARLYSNQPQHF. DNA for the CDR3: TGTGCCAGTAGTATCGCCAGGCTTTATAGCAATCAGCCCCAGCATTTT.

V is TRBV7-9 and J is TRBJ1-3, with D possibly matching TRBD1 (6 bases). CDR3 length: 18 residues. The V gene's germline CDR1 is SEHNR and CDR2 FQNEAQ (reference sequence). V lost 5 bases, J lost 3 bases, and 23 bases lay in between. The CDR3 region is CASSPPGAGALGGNTIYF. The CDR3 nucleotides are TGTGCCAGCAGCCCACCTGGGGCGGGGGCGTTAGGTGGAAACACCATATATTTT.

This chain uses TRBV7-2 with TRBJ2-3, with 10 bases lining up with TRBD2. CDR1 and CDR2 (germline): SGHTA, FQGNSA. The CDR3 extends over 16 amino acids. Losses at the gene ends were 5 bases for V and 0 bases for J; bases not matched to a gene: 5. The CDR3 spells CASSALLAGSTDTQYF. The CDR3 DNA reads as TGTGCCAGCAGCGCCTTACTAGCGGGAAGCACAGATACGCAGTATTTT.

This clone was seen only a few times. This chain links TRBV5-1 with TRBJ2-2; D not certain. There are 14 residues in the CDR3. Trimming shortened V by 3 bases and J by 1 base, and 7 bases separated the two germline ends. Per the germline V gene, CDR1 is SGHRS and CDR2 is YFSETQ. The CDR3 sequence: CASSSGQNTGELFF. For the CDR3, the DNA is TGCGCCAGCAGCTCTGGGCAGAACACCGGGGAGCTGTTTTTT.

The genes are TRBV9 and TRBJ2-1; 11 positions agree with TRBD2. Germline-derived CDR1 and CDR2 are SGDLS and YYNGEE. The CDR3 length is 18 residues. V shed 0 bases and J 10 bases; nucleotides not matched to a gene: 15. The CDR3 spells CASSVAPSGGSLTREQFF. DNA for the CDR3: TGTGCCAGCAGCGTAGCTCCTAGCGGGGGGTCCCTTACTAGGGAGCAGTTCTTC. The variable domain in full, completed from reference TRBV9 and TRBJ2-1, reads DSGVTQTPKHLITATGQRVTLRCSPRSGDLSVYWYQQSLDQGLQFLIQYYNGEERAKGNILERFSAQQFPDLHSELNLSSLELGDSALYFCASSVAPSGGSLTREQFFGPGTRLTVL.

The rearrangement links TRBV29-1 to TRBJ1-5; a weak D match, TRBD1 (5 bases). The CDR3 runs 14 residues. The germline V and J ends were trimmed by 7 bases and 7 bases, with 20 bases remaining between them. Germline CDR1 reads SQVTM; CDR2 reads ANQGSEA. The chain's CDR3 is CSARVGGQQQPQHF. The CDR3 nucleotides read TGCAGCGCCAGAGTCGGGGGTCAGCAACAGCCCCAGCATTTT.

This clone occurred once. J is TRBJ2-5 and V is TRBV7-8; 12 nucleotides line up with TRBD1. This CDR3 spans 16 amino acids. Germline V gene sequence: CDR1 SGHVS, CDR2 FQNEAQ. V lost 7 bases to trimming and J lost 4 bases; unmatched junction nucleotides: 10. CDR3 residues: CASTPRDRGLGETQYF. The CDR3 bases are TGTGCCAGCACTCCCCGGGACAGGGGGCTAGGAGAGACCCAGTACTTC. The complete variable domain, with remaining parts taken from reference TRBV7-8 and TRBJ2-5, reads GAGVSQSPRYKVAKRGQDVALRCDPISGHVSLFWYQQALGQGPEFLTYFQNEAQLDKSGLPSDRFFAERPEGSVSTLKIQRTQQEDSAVYLCASTPRDRGLGETQYFGPGTRLLVL.

V gene TRBV18 combines with J gene TRBJ1-1, with a possible D match to TRBD1 (5 bases). This CDR3 is 17 amino acids long. Trimming removed 0 bases at V and 0 bases at J, with 14 bases between. Germline V gives CDR1 KGHSH, CDR2 LQKENI. CDR3 coding DNA: TGTGCCAGCTCACCACCCGACAGTTATGTGATGAACACTGAAGCTTTCTTT. Protein sequence: CASSPPDSYVMNTEAFF. Together with reference TRBV18 and TRBJ1-1, the CDR3 gives the full variable domain: NAGVMQNPRHLVRRRGQEARLRCSPMKGHSHVYWYRQLPEEGLKFMVYLQKENIIDESGMPKERFSAEFPKEGPSILRIQQVVRGDSAAYFCASSPPDSYVMNTEAFFGQGTRLTVV.

DNA of the CDR3: TGTGCCAGCATCGGGTTAGGACAGACGAACACTGAAGCTTTCTTT. Protein sequence: CASIGLGQTNTEAFF. This rearrangement joins TRBV25-1 to TRBJ1-1, with D maybe TRBD1 (6 bases). Trimming took 7 bases from V and 1 from J, leaving 16 bases between them. The CDR3 is made up of 15 amino acids. Germline CDR1 and CDR2: MGHDK and SYGVNS.

This chain links TRBV4-2 with TRBJ2-1; 8 nucleotides align to TRBD2. The CDR3 runs to 15 residues. V gave up 0 bases and J gave up 6 bases; unmatched junction bases: 4. CDR1 and CDR2 from the germline V gene are LGHNA and YNFKEQ. The CDR3 sequence: CASSQDGLATNEQFF. The CDR3 DNA reads as TGTGCCAGCAGCCAAGATGGACTAGCCACCAATGAGCAGTTCTTC.

This clone was seen only a few times. The chain couples TRBV3-1 (or the pseudogene TRBV3-2) to TRBJ1-6; tentative D call: TRBD1 (6 bases). The V gene's germline CDR1 is LGHDT and CDR2 YNNKEL (reference sequence). The CDR3 length is 18 residues. V was trimmed by 4 bases and J by 6 bases, leaving 22 bases between them. The chain's CDR3 is CASSPTGGASPINSPLHF. The CDR3 DNA reads as TGTGCCAGCAGCCCCACGGGGGGGGCGAGCCCGATTAATTCACCCCTCCACTTT.

V gene TRBV30 combines with J gene TRBJ2-5; D uncertain. Trimming stripped 3 bases from V and 5 bases from J, with 7 bases between. Germline V gene lookup returns CDR1 GTSNPN and CDR2 SVGIG (reference sequence). This CDR3 has 11 amino acids. CDR3 sequence reads: CAWRVQETQYF. As DNA, the CDR3 is TGTGCCTGGAGGGTCCAGGAGACCCAGTACTTC.

V gene TRBV18 combines with J gene TRBJ1-6; D unresolved. Between the trimmed V and J ends, which lost 5 bases and 7 bases, there was a span of 15 bases. The CDR3 extends over 15 amino acids. CDR1 and CDR2 (germline): KGHSH, LQKENI. CDR3 in amino acids: CASSDVGPTNSPLHF. CDR3 bases: TGTGCCAGCTCAGATGTGGGCCCCACCAATTCACCCCTCCACTTT.

The chain carries TRBV4-1 and TRBJ2-1; 8 nucleotides agree with TRBD1. The germline V gene encodes CDR1 MGHRA and CDR2 YSYEKL. J gave up 1 base and V 9 bases, and 5 bases lay outside the gene matches. The CDR3 is 14 residues long. The CDR3 DNA follows: TGCGCCAGTGTCAGGGGGCCATCCTACAATGAGCAGTTCTTC. Amino acid sequence: CASVRGPSYNEQFF.

V and J are TRBV19 and TRBJ2-1; D remains ambiguous. Trimming took off 3 bases at V and 7 bases at J, with 7 bases between the two ends. Germline CDR1 is LNHDA and CDR2 is SQIVND (reference sequence). The CDR3 length is 12 residues. CDR3 amino acids: CASSITGNEQFF. For the CDR3, the DNA is TGTGCCAGTAGTATTACCGGGAATGAGCAGTTCTTC.

The chain carries TRBV6-5 and TRBJ1-1, with TRBD1 as a possible D gene (5 bases). V was trimmed by 10 bases and J by 0 bases, leaving 18 bases between them. In germline, CDR1 is MNHEY, CDR2 SVGAGI. The CDR3 length is 15 residues. CDR3: CATLRGTTMNTEAFF. In DNA form, the CDR3 reads TGTGCCACCTTACGCGGGACTACCATGAACACTGAAGCTTTCTTT.

The V and J genes are TRBV6-6 and TRBJ1-1; TRBD1 might be the D (5 bases). This CDR3 is 14 amino acids long. CDR1 MNHNY and CDR2 SVGAGI come from the germline V gene (reference sequence). Trimming removed 7 bases from V and 5 bases from J, with 17 bases in between. The CDR3 protein is CASTPGNARTEAFF. CDR3 bases: TGTGCCAGCACCCCAGGGAATGCGCGGACTGAAGCTTTCTTT.

The chain carries TRBV15 and TRBJ1-6; D gene unclear. The germline V gene encodes CDR1 LNHNV and CDR2 YYDKDF (reference sequence). The V gene lost 0 bases and the J gene lost 4 bases, with 4 bases spanning the gap. This CDR3 is 14 amino acids long. The CDR3 coding sequence is TGTGCCACCAGCAGAGAAGAGTATAATTCACCCCTCCACTTT. Encoded protein: CATSREEYNSPLHF.

The V and J genes are TRBV5-5 and TRBJ1-5; 8 bases match TRBD1. The CDR3 covers 13 residues. Germline values: CDR1 SGHKS, CDR2 YYEKEE (reference sequence). V lost 4 bases to trimming and J lost 7 bases; unmatched junction nucleotides: 4. In nucleotides, the CDR3 is TGTGCCAGCAGCACGACAGGGGAGCAGCCCCAGCATTTT. This gives the protein CASSTTGEQPQHF.

The chain has TRBV7-8 and TRBJ1-5; D is possibly TRBD1 (6 bases). CDR1 and CDR2 (germline): SGHVS, FQNEAQ. Trimming left V 2 bases short and J 0 bases short, with 23 bases between. The CDR3 extends over 20 amino acids. CDR3 coding DNA: TGTGCCAGCAGCTTAAGGGGGGGACATCCCTCGGATTATAGCAATCAGCCCCAGCATTTT. Residues: CASSLRGGHPSDYSNQPQHF.

The chain is built from TRBV6-5 and TRBJ2-3; 8 bases align to TRBD2. The V gene end was trimmed by 6 bases and the J gene end by 10 bases; junction bases not matched to a gene: 6. The CDR3 contains 12 residues. Germline V gene lookup returns CDR1 MNHEY and CDR2 SVGAGI. CDR3 nucleotides: TGTGCCAGCAGCCCGGGACTAGGGGCGCAGTATTTT. This codes for CASSPGLGAQYF.

The J gene is TRBJ1-1, the V gene TRBV2; D uncertain. Per the germline V gene, CDR1 is SNHLY and CDR2 is FYNNEI. This CDR3 contains 13 residues. Trimming removed 4 bases at V and 0 bases at J, with 6 bases between. The CDR3 is CASSGRLNTEAFF. The DNA of the CDR3 is TGTGCCAGCAGTGGGAGGCTGAACACTGAAGCTTTCTTT.

The chain is built from TRBV5-4 and TRBJ2-7; 14 bases align to TRBD2. The germline V gene encodes CDR1 SGHNT and CDR2 YYREEE (reference sequence). Trimming removed 4 bases from V and 4 bases from J; junction bases left unmatched: 4. The CDR3 extends over 15 amino acids. The CDR3 nucleotides read TGTGCCAGCAGCAGAGGGACTAGCGGGGGATACGAGCAGTACGTC. It encodes CASSRGTSGGYEQYV.

This chain joins TRBV2 and TRBJ2-1; 10 bases agree with TRBD1. After removal of 8 bases from V and 6 bases from J, the junction contained 1 base not matched to a gene. Germline V lookup: CDR1 SNHLY, CDR2 FYNNEI. This CDR3 is 12 amino acids long. CDR3 loop: CASGTGVNEQFF. In nucleotides, the CDR3 is TGTGCCAGCGGGACAGGGGTCAATGAGCAGTTCTTC.

The chain carries TRBV13 and TRBJ2-3, with 10 bases lining up with TRBD1. The junction had 2 bases not matched to a gene; V was cut back by 0 bases and J by 2 bases. Germline V gene sequence: CDR1 PRHDT, CDR2 FYEKMQ (reference sequence). The CDR3 runs 16 residues. Here the CDR3 reads CASSLGGTGDTDTQYF. The CDR3 DNA follows: TGTGCCAGCAGCTTAGGAGGGACAGGGGACACAGATACGCAGTATTTT.

V and J are TRBV6-5 and TRBJ2-1; 12 bases fit TRBD2. The CDR3 sequence is 15 residues long. Germline loops: CDR1 MNHEY, CDR2 SVGAGI. J was trimmed by 6 bases and V by 6 bases; bases with no gene match: 6. The CDR3 nucleotides are TGTGCCAGCAGGATGATGACTAGCGGGGGCAATGAGCAGTTCTTC. As protein: CASRMMTSGGNEQFF.

The V gene is TRBV6-6, the J gene TRBJ1-1, with D possibly being TRBD1 (5 bases). The CDR3 is 15 residues long. V lost 6 bases and J lost 4, with 18 bases in between. Germline CDR1 is MNHNY and CDR2 is SVGAGI (reference sequence). Written as DNA, the CDR3 is TGTGCCAGCAGATATCACCGGGGGGGAGCCACTGAAGCTTTCTTT. Amino acid sequence: CASRYHRGGATEAFF.

This clone was observed a handful of times. V and J are TRBV7-2 and TRBJ1-2; 7 nucleotides agree with TRBD1. The CDR3 totals 14 residues. Germline V gene sequence: CDR1 SGHTA, CDR2 FQGNSA. The V and J ends lost 10 bases and 4 bases, in that order; junction bases with no gene match: 12. The chain's CDR3 is CAIPPGGYFYGYTF. The CDR3 DNA reads as TGTGCCATCCCACCAGGGGGTTATTTCTATGGCTACACCTTC.